Presented here are 16 T cell receptor beta chains from one specimen sequenced in a study of PD-1 and CTLA-4 blockade in melanoma. Clones were read by immunoSEQ multiplex PCR, and TCRdb kept only the in-frame ones, dropping some. Of around 21,000 clones listed, 88% are singletons. Sequencing used CD8+ T cells from peripheral blood, obtained before anti-PD-1 treatment. The receptors shown here come from a human donor with melanoma.

V usage is TRBV7-4 and J usage is TRBJ1-5; D is undetermined. The CDR3 contains 14 residues. Trimming took off 1 base at V and 5 bases at J, with 9 bases between the two ends. Germline V gene lookup returns CDR1 SGHVT and CDR2 SQSDAQ. CDR3 residues: CASSLEVTDQPQHF. The CDR3 DNA reads TGTGCCAGCAGCTTAGAAGTAACAGATCAGCCCCAGCATTTT.

Note on this clone: The same CDR3 can be traced to other DNA sequences in this sample. V gene TRBV12-3 or TRBV12-4 combines with J gene TRBJ1-1, with TRBD1 as a possible D gene (5 bases). The germline V and J ends were trimmed by 8 bases and 0 bases, with 10 bases remaining between them. This CDR3 is 13 amino acids long. In nucleotides, the CDR3 is TGTGCCAGCTCTCTGGGGGTGAACACTGAAGCTTTCTTT. Amino acids: CASSLGVNTEAFF.

This clone has a handful of counts. The V gene is TRBV5-1, the J gene TRBJ2-7, with D unresolved. This CDR3 comprises 13 residues. V was pared by 3 bases and J by 3 bases, with 10 bases between. From germline, CDR1 is SGHRS and CDR2 YFSETQ. DNA of the CDR3: TGCGCCAGCAGCTGGAAGGGCGGCTACGAGCAGTACTTC. Protein: CASSWKGGYEQYF.

The V gene is TRBV6-5, the J gene TRBJ1-1; D might be TRBD1 (5 bases). The CDR3 consists of 15 residues. The V end was cut by 6 bases, the J end by 3 bases, with 17 bases between. In germline, CDR1 is MNHEY, CDR2 SVGAGI. The CDR3 loop is CASSPFEGKDTEAFF. The CDR3 bases are TGTGCCAGCAGCCCATTCGAGGGGAAGGACACTGAAGCTTTCTTT.

The chain joins TRBV7-8 to TRBJ1-2, with D tentatively TRBD1 (6 bases). The germline V gene encodes CDR1 SGHVS and CDR2 FQNEAQ. Trimming took 1 base from V and 3 from J, leaving 6 bases between them. This CDR3 region has 13 residues. The CDR3 nucleotides read TGTGCCAGCAGCTTAGGGACAGACTATGGCTACACCTTC. Its translation: CASSLGTDYGYTF.

The rearrangement uses TRBV2 and TRBJ1-2; no firm D call. The CDR3 contains 13 residues. V gave up 7 bases and J gave up 6 bases, with 15 bases separating them. Germline V gives CDR1 SNHLY, CDR2 FYNNEI. The CDR3 is CASIRSAQDGYTF. For the CDR3, the DNA is TGTGCCAGCATTAGGTCAGCCCAAGATGGCTACACCTTC.

The rearrangement joins TRBV2 to TRBJ1-5; 7 nucleotides agree with TRBD1. Germline loops: CDR1 SNHLY, CDR2 FYNNEI. Germline trimming cut 11 bases from V and 5 bases from J; bases unmatched to any gene: 6. The CDR3 is made up of 12 amino acids. This chain's CDR3 is CAYRQGDQPQHF. The CDR3 coding sequence is TGTGCCTACCGACAGGGAGATCAGCCCCAGCATTTT.

The V call is TRBV5-1, the J call TRBJ2-7; the match to TRBD1 covers 7 bases. J was trimmed by 5 bases and V by 8 bases; bases with no gene match: 7. The germline CDR1 and CDR2 sequences are SGHRS and YFSETQ. This CDR3 has 12 residues. DNA of the CDR3: TGCGCCAGTACGGACAGGCCCAACGAGCAGTACTTC. It is translated as CASTDRPNEQYF.

The V and J genes are TRBV5-1 and TRBJ1-1; no clear D. This CDR3 is 17 amino acids long. The germline V and J ends were trimmed by 0 bases and 0 bases, with 15 bases remaining between them. The germline V gene encodes CDR1 SGHRS and CDR2 YFSETQ. The CDR3 loop is CASSLAMSGSMNTEAFF. CDR3 DNA: TGCGCCAGCAGCTTGGCGATGAGCGGCAGTATGAACACTGAAGCTTTCTTT.

J is TRBJ2-5 and V is TRBV7-2; 12 bases map to TRBD1. The germline V gene encodes CDR1 SGHTA and CDR2 FQGNSA. The CDR3 spans 16 residues. Trimming cost V 1 base and J 7 bases; bases outside gene matches: 7. The CDR3 is CASSLGLWDRGPTQYF. In DNA form, the CDR3 reads TGTGCCAGCAGCTTAGGCCTCTGGGACAGGGGGCCGACCCAGTACTTC.

This chain links TRBV2 with TRBJ2-7, with D possibly being TRBD2 (6 bases). The V end lost 7 bases, the J end lost 4 bases, and 14 bases lay between the germline ends. The CDR3 has 13 residues. Germline V gene lookup returns CDR1 SNHLY and CDR2 FYNNEI. In DNA, the CDR3 is TGTGCCAGCATTGGGGCGGGGACTTACGAGCAGTACTTC. It translates to CASIGAGTYEQYF.

CDR3 in DNA: TGTGCCAGCAGCCCCCTCTGGGATTCCTACAATGAGCAGTTCTTC. It yields the protein CASSPLWDSYNEQFF. This chain joins TRBV9 and TRBJ2-1; no clear D. From germline, CDR1 is SGDLS and CDR2 YYNGEE. Trimming took 4 bases from V and 1 from J, leaving 12 bases between them. CDR3 length equals 15 residues.

V and J are TRBV2 and TRBJ2-7; D gene uncertain. Trimming pared 6 bases from V and 5 bases from J, leaving 17 bases between. CDR3 size: 14 residues. The germline CDR1 and CDR2 sequences are SNHLY and FYNNEI. This CDR3 reads CASSSGALLNEQYF. In DNA form, the CDR3 reads TGTGCCAGCAGCTCAGGAGCCCTCCTGAACGAGCAGTACTTC.

The rearrangement joins TRBV4-2 to TRBJ2-2; tentative D call: TRBD2 (6 bases). Germline V lookup: CDR1 LGHNA, CDR2 YNFKEQ. Trimming shortened V by 3 bases and J by 3 bases, and 14 bases separated the two germline ends. The CDR3 spans 16 residues. The CDR3 is CASSQEEGRDTGELFF. The DNA for the CDR3 is TGTGCCAGCAGCCAGGAGGAGGGGCGCGACACCGGGGAGCTGTTTTTT.

V usage is TRBV27 and J usage is TRBJ1-4; unclear D gene. CDR3 size: 14 residues. V dropped 7 bases and J dropped 5 bases, with 14 bases sitting between them. Germline values: CDR1 MNHEY, CDR2 SMNVEV (reference sequence). CDR3 amino acids: CASTPGGSNEKLFF. The CDR3 nucleotides read TGTGCCAGCACCCCCGGCGGATCGAATGAAAAACTGTTTTTT.

The chain is built from TRBV19 and TRBJ2-5, with 9 bases identical to TRBD1. V was pared by 2 bases and J by 6 bases, with 10 bases of the junction left unmatched. This CDR3 is built from 16 residues. The germline V gene has CDR1 LNHDA and CDR2 SQIVND (reference sequence). The CDR3 reads CASSIRGTGQVKTQYF. For the CDR3, the DNA is TGTGCCAGTAGTATACGCGGGACAGGGCAAGTCAAGACCCAGTACTTC.